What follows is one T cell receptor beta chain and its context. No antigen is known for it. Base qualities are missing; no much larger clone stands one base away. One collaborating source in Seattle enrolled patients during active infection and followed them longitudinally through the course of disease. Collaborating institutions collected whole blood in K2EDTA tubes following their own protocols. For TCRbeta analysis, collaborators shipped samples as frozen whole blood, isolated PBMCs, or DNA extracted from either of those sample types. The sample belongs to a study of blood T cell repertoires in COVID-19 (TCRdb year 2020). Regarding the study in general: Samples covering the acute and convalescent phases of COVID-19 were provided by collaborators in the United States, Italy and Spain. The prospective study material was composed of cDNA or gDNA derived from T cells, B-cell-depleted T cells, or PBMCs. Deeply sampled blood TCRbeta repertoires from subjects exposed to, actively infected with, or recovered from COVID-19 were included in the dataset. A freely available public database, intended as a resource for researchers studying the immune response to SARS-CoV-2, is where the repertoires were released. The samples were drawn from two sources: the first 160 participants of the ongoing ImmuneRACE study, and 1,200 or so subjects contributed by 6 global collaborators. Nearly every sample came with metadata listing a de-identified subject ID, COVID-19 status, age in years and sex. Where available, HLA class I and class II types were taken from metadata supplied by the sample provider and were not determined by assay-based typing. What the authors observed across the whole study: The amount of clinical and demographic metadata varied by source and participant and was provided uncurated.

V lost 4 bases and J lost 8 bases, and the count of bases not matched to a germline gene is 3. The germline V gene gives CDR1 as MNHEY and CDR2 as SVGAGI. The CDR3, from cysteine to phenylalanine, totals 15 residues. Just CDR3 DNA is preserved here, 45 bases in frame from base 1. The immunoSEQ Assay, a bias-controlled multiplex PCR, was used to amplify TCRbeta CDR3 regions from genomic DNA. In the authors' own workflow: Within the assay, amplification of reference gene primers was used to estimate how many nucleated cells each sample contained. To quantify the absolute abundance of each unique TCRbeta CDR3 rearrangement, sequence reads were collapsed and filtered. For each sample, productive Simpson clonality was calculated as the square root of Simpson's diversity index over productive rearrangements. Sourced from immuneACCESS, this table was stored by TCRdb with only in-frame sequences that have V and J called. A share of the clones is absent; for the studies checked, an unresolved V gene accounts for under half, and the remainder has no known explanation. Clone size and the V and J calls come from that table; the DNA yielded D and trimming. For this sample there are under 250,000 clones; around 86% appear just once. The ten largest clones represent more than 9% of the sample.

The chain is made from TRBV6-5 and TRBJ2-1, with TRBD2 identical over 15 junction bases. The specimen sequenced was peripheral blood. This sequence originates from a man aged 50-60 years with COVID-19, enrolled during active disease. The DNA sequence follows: TGTGCCAGCAGTTGGGGACTAGCGGGGGGTTATGAGCAGTTCTTC. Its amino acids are CASSWGLAGGYEQFF.